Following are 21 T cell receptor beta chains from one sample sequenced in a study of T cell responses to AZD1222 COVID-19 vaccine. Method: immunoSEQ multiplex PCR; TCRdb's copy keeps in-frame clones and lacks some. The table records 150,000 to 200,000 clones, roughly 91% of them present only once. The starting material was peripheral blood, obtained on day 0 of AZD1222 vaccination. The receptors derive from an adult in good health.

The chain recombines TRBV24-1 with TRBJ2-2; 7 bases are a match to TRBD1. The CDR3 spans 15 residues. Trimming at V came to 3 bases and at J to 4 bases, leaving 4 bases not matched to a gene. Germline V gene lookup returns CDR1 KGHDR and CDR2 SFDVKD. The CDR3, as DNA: TGTGCCACCAGTGATGACAGGGTTGGCACCGGGGAGCTGTTTTTT. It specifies CATSDDRVGTGELFF.

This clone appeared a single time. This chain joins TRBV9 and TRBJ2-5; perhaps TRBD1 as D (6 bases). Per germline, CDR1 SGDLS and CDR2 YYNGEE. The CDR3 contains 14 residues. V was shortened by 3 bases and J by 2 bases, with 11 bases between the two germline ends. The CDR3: CASSGLGQQETQYF. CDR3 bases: TGTGCCAGCAGCGGCTTAGGACAGCAAGAGACCCAGTACTTC. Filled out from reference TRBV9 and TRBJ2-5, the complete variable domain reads DSGVTQTPKHLITATGQRVTLRCSPRSGDLSVYWYQQSLDQGLQFLIQYYNGEERAKGNILERFSAQQFPDLHSELNLSSLELGDSALYFCASSGLGQQETQYFGPGTRLLVL.

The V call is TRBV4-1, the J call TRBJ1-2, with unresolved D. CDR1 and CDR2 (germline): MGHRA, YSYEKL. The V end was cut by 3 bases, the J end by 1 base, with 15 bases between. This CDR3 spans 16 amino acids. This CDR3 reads CASSQLSDGNNYGYTF. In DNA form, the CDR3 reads TGCGCCAGCAGCCAGCTTTCGGACGGAAATAACTATGGCTACACCTTC.

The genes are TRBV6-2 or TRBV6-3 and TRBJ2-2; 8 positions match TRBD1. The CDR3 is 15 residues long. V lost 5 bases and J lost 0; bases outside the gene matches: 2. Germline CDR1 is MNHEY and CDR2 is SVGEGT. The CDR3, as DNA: TGTGCCAGCAGTATACAGGGGGCGAACACCGGGGAGCTGTTTTTT. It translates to CASSIQGANTGELFF.

The CDR3 DNA reads as TGTGCCAGCAGCCCGGATACGGGACAGGCCGGCAATCAGCCCCAGCATTTT. It is translated as CASSPDTGQAGNQPQHF. This chain joins TRBV7-2 and TRBJ1-5, with 8 positions matching TRBD1. The length of the CDR3 is 17 residues. CDR1 is SGHTA and CDR2 is FQGNSA in the germline V gene. V dropped 5 bases and J dropped 2; count of bases not matched to a gene: 11.

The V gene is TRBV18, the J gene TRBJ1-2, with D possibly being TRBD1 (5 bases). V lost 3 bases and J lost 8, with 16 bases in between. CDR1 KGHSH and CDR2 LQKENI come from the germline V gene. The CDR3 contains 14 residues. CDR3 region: CASSPPGPWGGYTF. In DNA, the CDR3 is TGTGCCAGCTCACCGCCAGGGCCATGGGGAGGCTACACCTTC.

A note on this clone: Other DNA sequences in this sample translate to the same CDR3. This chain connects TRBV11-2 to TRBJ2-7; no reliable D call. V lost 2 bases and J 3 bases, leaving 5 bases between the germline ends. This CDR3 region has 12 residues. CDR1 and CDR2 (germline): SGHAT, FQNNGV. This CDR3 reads CASSLTYYEQYF. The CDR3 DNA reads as TGTGCCAGCAGCTTAACATACTACGAGCAGTACTTC.

The chain's CDR3 is CAQRGGAYEQFF. CDR3 DNA sequence: TGTGCCCAACGCGGGGGGGCCTATGAGCAGTTCTTC. This chain joins TRBV12-5 and TRBJ2-1, with TRBD2 matching over 9 bases. The germline CDR1 and CDR2 sequences are LGHNT and FRNRAP. The CDR3 contains 12 residues. Filled out from reference TRBV12-5 and TRBJ2-1, the complete variable domain reads DARVTQTPRHKVTEMGQEVTMRCQPILGHNTVFWYRQTMMQGLELLAYFRNRAPLDDSGMPKDRFSAEMPDATLATLKIQPSEPRDSAVYFCAQRGGAYEQFFGPGTRLTVL.

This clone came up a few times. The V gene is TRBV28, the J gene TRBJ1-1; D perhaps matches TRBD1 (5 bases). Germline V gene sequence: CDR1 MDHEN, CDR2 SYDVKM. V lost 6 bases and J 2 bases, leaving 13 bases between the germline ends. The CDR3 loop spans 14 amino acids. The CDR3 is CASSYPTGNTEAFF. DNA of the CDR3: TGTGCCAGCAGCTATCCTACAGGTAACACTGAAGCTTTCTTT.

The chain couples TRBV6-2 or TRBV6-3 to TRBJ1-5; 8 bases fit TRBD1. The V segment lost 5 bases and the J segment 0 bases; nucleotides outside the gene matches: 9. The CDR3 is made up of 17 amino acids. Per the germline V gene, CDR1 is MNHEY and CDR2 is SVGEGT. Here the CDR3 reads CASSPGQGFYSNQPQHF. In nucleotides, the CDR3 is TGTGCCAGCAGTCCCGGACAGGGCTTTTATAGCAATCAGCCCCAGCATTTT.

The CDR3 DNA sequence: TGTGCCAGCAGCCAAGTAGGGGGCGCGGATTCTAATCAGCCCCAGCATTTT. This translates into CASSQVGGADSNQPQHF. J is TRBJ1-5 and V is TRBV4-2; TRBD1 agrees at 7 bases. This CDR3 has 17 residues. The V segment lost 1 base and the J segment 4 bases; nucleotides outside the gene matches: 10. Germline V gene sequence: CDR1 LGHNA, CDR2 YNFKEQ.

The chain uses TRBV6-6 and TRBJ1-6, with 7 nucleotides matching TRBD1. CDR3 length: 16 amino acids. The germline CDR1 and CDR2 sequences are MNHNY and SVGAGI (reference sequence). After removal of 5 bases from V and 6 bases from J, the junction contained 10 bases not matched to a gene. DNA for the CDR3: TGTGCCAGCAGTCGGCCCCGACAGGGCGGTAATTCACCCCTCCACTTT. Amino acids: CASSRPRQGGNSPLHF.

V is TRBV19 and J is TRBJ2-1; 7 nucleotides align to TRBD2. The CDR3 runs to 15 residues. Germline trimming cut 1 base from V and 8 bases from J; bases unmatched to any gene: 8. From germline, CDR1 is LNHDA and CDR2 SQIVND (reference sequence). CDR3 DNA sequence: TGTGCCAGTAGTATAGTTGCGACTAGCTGGGATGAGCAGTTCTTC. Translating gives CASSIVATSWDEQFF.

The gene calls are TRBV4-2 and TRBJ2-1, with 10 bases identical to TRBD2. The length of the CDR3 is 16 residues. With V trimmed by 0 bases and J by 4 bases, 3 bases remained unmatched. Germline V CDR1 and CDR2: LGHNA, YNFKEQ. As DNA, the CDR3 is TGTGCCAGCAGCCAAGACGGGACTAGCGTATACAATGAGCAGTTCTTC. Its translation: CASSQDGTSVYNEQFF.

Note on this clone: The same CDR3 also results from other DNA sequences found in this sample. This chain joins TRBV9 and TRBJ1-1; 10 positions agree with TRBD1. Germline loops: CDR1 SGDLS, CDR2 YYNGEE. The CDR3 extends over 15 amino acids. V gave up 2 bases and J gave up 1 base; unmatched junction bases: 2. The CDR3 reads CASSVGQGGNTEAFF. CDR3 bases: TGTGCCAGCAGCGTCGGACAGGGGGGGAACACTGAAGCTTTCTTT. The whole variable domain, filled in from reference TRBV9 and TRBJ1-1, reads DSGVTQTPKHLITATGQRVTLRCSPRSGDLSVYWYQQSLDQGLQFLIQYYNGEERAKGNILERFSAQQFPDLHSELNLSSLELGDSALYFCASSVGQGGNTEAFFGQGTRLTVV.

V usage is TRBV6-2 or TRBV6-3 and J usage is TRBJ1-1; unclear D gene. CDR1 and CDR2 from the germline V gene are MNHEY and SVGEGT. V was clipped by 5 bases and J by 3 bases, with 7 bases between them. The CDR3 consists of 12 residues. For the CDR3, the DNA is TGTGCCAGCAGTCCCATATACACTGAAGCTTTCTTT. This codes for CASSPIYTEAFF.

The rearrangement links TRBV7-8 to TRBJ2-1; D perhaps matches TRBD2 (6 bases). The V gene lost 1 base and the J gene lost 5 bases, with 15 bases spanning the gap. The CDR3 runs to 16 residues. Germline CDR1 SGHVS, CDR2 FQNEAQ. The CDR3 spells CASSLGYRGINNEQFF. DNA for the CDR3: TGTGCCAGCAGCTTAGGGTACCGGGGGATTAACAATGAGCAGTTCTTC.

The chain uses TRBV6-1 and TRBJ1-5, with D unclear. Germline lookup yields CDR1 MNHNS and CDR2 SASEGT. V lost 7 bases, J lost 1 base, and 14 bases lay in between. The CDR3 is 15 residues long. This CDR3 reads CASTPGLWSNQPQHF. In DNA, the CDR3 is TGTGCCAGCACCCCGGGGTTATGGAGCAATCAGCCCCAGCATTTT.

The CDR3 is CASSKQGLHTEAFF. The DNA of the CDR3 is TGTGCCAGTAGTAAGCAGGGTCTCCACACTGAAGCTTTCTTT. V gene TRBV19 combines with J gene TRBJ1-1, with D maybe TRBD1 (5 bases). Trimming removed 4 bases from V and 3 bases from J, with 12 bases in between. There are 14 residues in the CDR3. CDR1 LNHDA and CDR2 SQIVND come from the germline V gene (reference sequence).

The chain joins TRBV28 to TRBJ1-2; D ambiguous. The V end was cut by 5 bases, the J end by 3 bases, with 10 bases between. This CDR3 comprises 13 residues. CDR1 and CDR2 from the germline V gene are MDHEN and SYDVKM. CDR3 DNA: TGTGCCAGCAGTCTAGAGTCCTACTATGGCTACACCTTC. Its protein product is CASSLESYYGYTF.

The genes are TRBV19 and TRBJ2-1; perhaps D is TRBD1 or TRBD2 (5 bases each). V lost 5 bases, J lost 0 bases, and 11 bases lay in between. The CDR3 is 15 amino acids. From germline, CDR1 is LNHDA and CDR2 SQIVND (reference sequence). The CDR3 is CASSPPGSSYNEQFF. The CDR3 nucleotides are TGTGCCAGTAGTCCCCCAGGGAGCTCCTACAATGAGCAGTTCTTC.